This is a list of T cell receptor beta chains from one sample in a study of post-analysis software for immune sequencing data. From the PCR reads, TCRdb called clonotypes with MiXCR, one entry per CDR3 protein. In the table there are about 540,000 distinct CDR3 sequences, about a third of which are singletons. Material for sequencing was blood. These receptors originate from a girl aged 2 to 17 with multiple sclerosis. Each CDR3 is given with its conserved first and last residue. D genes are given only for firm matches. Clone size is not always given. Where it is, it says once, few, many or a class for expanded clones.

DNA: TGTGCCAGCAACGCCCGGGGGGCTACCCCCACAGATACGCAGTATTTT; CDR3: CASNARGATPTDTQYF; V: TRBV12-3/TRBV12-4; D: NA; size: few; J: TRBJ2-3
DNA: TGTGCCAGCAGCCAAGTCGAGGGGGGGACAGATACGCAGTATTTT; CDR3: CASSQVEGGTDTQYF; V: TRBV4-2; D: NA; size: NA; J: TRBJ2-3
DNA: TGCAGTGCTAGAGGCGAGGGGTGGTTAGCTTTCTTT; CDR3: CSARGEGWLAFF; V: TRBV20-1; D: NA; size: few; J: TRBJ1-1
DNA: TGTGCCAGCAGAAGGGCCGTAACTGAAGCTTTCTTT; CDR3: CASRRAVTEAFF; V: TRBV6-5; D: NA; size: NA; J: TRBJ1-1
DNA: TGCAGTGCTGACCTACAGCTAGCCAAAAACATTCAGTACTTC; CDR3: CSADLQLAKNIQYF; V: TRBV20-1; D: NA; size: NA; J: TRBJ2-4
DNA: TGCAGTGCTGGTCGACAACCTACTAATGAAAAACTGTTTTTT; CDR3: CSAGRQPTNEKLFF; V: TRBV20-1; D: NA; size: few; J: TRBJ1-4
DNA: TGTGCCAGCAGCTTAACCGGGACAGAGATGTCTGAAGCTTTCTTT; CDR3: CASSLTGTEMSEAFF; V: TRBV11-2; D: TRBD1; size: NA; J: TRBJ1-1
DNA: TGTGCCAGCAGTTCATTAGCGGGGTTCACAGATACGCAGTATTTT; CDR3: CASSSLAGFTDTQYF; V: TRBV27; D: TRBD2; size: once; J: TRBJ2-3
DNA: TGTGCCAGCAGTGACCGACGGGGAGTCAATCAGCCCCAGCATTTT; CDR3: CASSDRRGVNQPQHF; V: TRBV2; D: NA; size: few; J: TRBJ1-5
DNA: TGTGCCAGCAGCGAAATAACAGGGGGTACGCAGTATTTT; CDR3: CASSEITGGTQYF; V: TRBV5-5; D: TRBD1; size: NA; J: TRBJ2-3
DNA: TGCGCCAGCAGCTCATCCTCAGGAGGAATGAACACTGAAGCTTTCTTT; CDR3: CASSSSSGGMNTEAFF; V: TRBV5-1; D: NA; size: few; J: TRBJ1-1
DNA: TGTGCCAGCAGTGCGACAGGTTACTACGAGCAGTACTTC; CDR3: CASSATGYYEQYF; V: TRBV6-6; D: NA; size: few; J: TRBJ2-7
DNA: TGCAGTGCCCCGCCGGCCTATGGCTACACCTTC; CDR3: CSAPPAYGYTF; V: TRBV20-1; D: NA; size: many; J: TRBJ1-2
DNA: TGTGCCAGCAGATATCGGGACCCCGTTTTGGGTGAGCAGTTCTTC; CDR3: CASRYRDPVLGEQFF; V: TRBV7-8; D: NA; size: few; J: TRBJ2-1
DNA: TGTGCCAGCAGCCAAACACGGGGGGCTCTCCAAGAGACCCAGTACTTC; CDR3: CASSQTRGALQETQYF; V: TRBV4-2; D: NA; size: few; J: TRBJ2-5
DNA: TGTGCCAGCAGTTTATCGGGGGACAATTCACCCCTCCACTTT; CDR3: CASSLSGDNSPLHF; V: TRBV12-3/TRBV12-4; D: NA; size: few; J: TRBJ1-6
DNA: TGCGCCAGCAGTCTGGGGGATGGCACCGGGGAGCTGTTTTTT; CDR3: CASSLGDGTGELFF; V: TRBV5-1; D: NA; size: few; J: TRBJ2-2
DNA: TGTGCCAGCGCTAGGGAGGGCTGGTGGCCCCAGCATTTT; CDR3: CASAREGWWPQHF; V: TRBV12-3/TRBV12-4; D: NA; size: few; J: TRBJ1-5
DNA: TGCAGTGCGATACGGACAGCCAACACCGGGGAGCTGTTTTTT; CDR3: CSAIRTANTGELFF; V: TRBV20-1; D: NA; size: few; J: TRBJ2-2
DNA: TGCAGCGTGGTCGGACAGTTTGACACTGAAGCTTTCTTT; CDR3: CSVVGQFDTEAFF; V: TRBV29-1; D: NA; size: few; J: TRBJ1-1
DNA: TGTGCCAGCAGCTTGGGCGGCGCCTCCAGCTCCTACGAGCAGTACTTC; CDR3: CASSLGGASSSYEQYF; V: TRBV5-4; D: NA; size: NA; J: TRBJ2-7
DNA: TGCAGCGCTAGCCTGCACAGGGTTCAAGAGACCCAGTACTTC; CDR3: CSASLHRVQETQYF; V: TRBV20-1; D: NA; size: few; J: TRBJ2-5
DNA: TGCAGTGCTCCGGTGCCGCAGACCCAGTACTTC; CDR3: CSAPVPQTQYF; V: TRBV20-1; D: NA; size: NA; J: TRBJ2-5
DNA: TGTGCCAGCAGCTCCGGACTAGCGGGGGAGCAGTACTTC; CDR3: CASSSGLAGEQYF; V: TRBV11-2; D: TRBD2; size: NA; J: TRBJ2-7
DNA: TGCGCCAGCAGCTTGGCCGGGGGATATCAGCCCCAGCATTTT; CDR3: CASSLAGGYQPQHF; V: TRBV5-1; D: NA; size: NA; J: TRBJ1-5